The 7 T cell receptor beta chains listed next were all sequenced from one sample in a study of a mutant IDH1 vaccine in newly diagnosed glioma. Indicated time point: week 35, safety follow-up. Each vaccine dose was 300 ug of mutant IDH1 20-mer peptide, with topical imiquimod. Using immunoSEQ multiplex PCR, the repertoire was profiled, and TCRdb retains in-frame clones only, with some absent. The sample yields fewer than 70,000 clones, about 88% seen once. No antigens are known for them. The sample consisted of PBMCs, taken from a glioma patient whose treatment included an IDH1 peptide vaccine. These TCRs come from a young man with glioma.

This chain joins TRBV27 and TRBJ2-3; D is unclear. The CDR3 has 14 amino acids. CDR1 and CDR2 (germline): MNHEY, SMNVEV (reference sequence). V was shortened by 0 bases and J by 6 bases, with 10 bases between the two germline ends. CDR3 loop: CASSLSTFPDTQYF. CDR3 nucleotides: TGTGCCAGCAGTTTATCCACATTCCCGGATACGCAGTATTTT.

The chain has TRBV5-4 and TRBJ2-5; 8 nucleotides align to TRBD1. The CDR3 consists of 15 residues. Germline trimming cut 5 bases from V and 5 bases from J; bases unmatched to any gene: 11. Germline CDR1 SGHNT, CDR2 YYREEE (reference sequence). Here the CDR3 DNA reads TGTGCCAGCAGTCGGACGGGGACAGGCGGGGAGACCCAGTACTTC. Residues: CASSRTGTGGETQYF.

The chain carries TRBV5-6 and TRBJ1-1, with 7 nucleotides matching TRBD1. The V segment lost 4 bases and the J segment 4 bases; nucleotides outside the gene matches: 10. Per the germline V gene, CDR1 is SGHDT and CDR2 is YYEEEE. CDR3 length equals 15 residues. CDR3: CASSLPNRGGTEAFF. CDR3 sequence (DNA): TGTGCCAGCAGCCTACCCAACAGGGGCGGCACTGAAGCTTTCTTT. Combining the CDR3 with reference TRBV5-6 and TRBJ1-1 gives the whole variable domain DAGVTQSPTHLIKTRGQQVTLRCSPKSGHDTVSWYQQALGQGPQFIFQYYEEEERQRGNFPDRFSGHQFPNYSSELNVNALLLGDSALYLCASSLPNRGGTEAFFGQGTRLTVV.

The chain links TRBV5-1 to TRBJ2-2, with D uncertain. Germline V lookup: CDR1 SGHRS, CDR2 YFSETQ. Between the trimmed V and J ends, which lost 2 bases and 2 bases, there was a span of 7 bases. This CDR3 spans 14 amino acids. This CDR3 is CASSLNINTGELFF. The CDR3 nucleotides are TGCGCCAGCAGCTTAAACATAAACACCGGGGAGCTGTTTTTT.

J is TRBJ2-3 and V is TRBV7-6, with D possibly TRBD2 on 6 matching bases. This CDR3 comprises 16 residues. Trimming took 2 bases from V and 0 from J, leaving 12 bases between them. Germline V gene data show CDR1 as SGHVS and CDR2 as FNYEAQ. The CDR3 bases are TGTGCCAGCAGCTTAATCGGGGGACGGAGCACAGATACGCAGTATTTT. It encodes CASSLIGGRSTDTQYF.

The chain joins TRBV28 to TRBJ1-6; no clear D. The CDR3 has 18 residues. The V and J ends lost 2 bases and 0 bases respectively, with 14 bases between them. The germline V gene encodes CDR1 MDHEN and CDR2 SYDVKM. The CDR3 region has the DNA TGTGCCAGCAGTTTAGGGCAACTGCTGAGCTCCTATAATTCACCCCTCCACTTT. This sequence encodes CASSLGQLLSSYNSPLHF.

This CDR3 reads CASSDGPSAYYEQYF. The CDR3 nucleotides read TGTGCCAGCAGCGACGGACCAAGCGCCTACTACGAGCAGTACTTC. The chain uses TRBV7-9 and TRBJ2-7; no reliable D call. The CDR3 length is 15 residues. Germline CDR1 and CDR2: SEHNR and FQNEAQ (reference sequence). The germline V and J ends were trimmed by 5 bases and 3 bases, with 17 bases remaining between them.